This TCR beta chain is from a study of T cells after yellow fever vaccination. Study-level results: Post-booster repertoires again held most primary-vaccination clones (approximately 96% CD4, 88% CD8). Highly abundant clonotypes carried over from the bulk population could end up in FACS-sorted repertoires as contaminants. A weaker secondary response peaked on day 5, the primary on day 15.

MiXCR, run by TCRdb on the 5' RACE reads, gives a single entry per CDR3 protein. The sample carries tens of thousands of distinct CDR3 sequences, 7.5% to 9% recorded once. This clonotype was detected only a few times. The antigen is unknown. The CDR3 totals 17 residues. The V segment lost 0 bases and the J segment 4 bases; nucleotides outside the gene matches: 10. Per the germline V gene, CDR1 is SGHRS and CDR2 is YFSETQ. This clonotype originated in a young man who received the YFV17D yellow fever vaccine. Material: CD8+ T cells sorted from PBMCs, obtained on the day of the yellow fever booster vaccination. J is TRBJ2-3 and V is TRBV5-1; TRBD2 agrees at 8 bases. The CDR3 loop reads CASSLAAGAGVADTQYF. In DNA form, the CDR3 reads TGCGCCAGCAGCTTGGCAGCGGGGGCGGGAGTGGCAGATACGCAGTATTTT.